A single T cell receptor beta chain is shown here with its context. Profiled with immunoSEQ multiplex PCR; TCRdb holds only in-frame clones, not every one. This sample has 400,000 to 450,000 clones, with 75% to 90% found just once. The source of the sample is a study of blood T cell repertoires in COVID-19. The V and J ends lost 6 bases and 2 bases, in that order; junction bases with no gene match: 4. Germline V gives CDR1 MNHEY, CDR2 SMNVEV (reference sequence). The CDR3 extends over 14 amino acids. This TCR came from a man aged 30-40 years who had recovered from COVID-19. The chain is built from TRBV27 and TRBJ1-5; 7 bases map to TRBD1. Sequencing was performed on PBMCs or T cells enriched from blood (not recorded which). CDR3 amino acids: CASSVDRGNQPQHF. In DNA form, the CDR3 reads TGTGCCAGCAGCGTCGACAGGGGCAATCAGCCCCAGCATTTT.